This T cell receptor (beta chain) was sequenced in a study of technical replicates of blood from a few donors. This clone was picked up a small number of times. Trimming took 4 bases from V and 8 from J, leaving 12 bases between them. This CDR3 comprises 12 residues. Germline lookup yields CDR1 SGHNT and CDR2 YYREEE (reference sequence). Data came from immunoSEQ multiplex PCR; TCRdb stores just in-frame clones and leaves some out. The sample has some 77,000 clones; over 90% are singletons. The chain links TRBV5-4 to TRBJ1-1; TRBD1 might be the D (6 bases). Specimen: T cells isolated from PBMCs. This clonotype was sampled from a human donor in good health. The CDR3 reads CASSLLTGEAFF. The CDR3 nucleotides are TGTGCCAGCAGCCTCCTAACAGGGGAAGCTTTCTTT.